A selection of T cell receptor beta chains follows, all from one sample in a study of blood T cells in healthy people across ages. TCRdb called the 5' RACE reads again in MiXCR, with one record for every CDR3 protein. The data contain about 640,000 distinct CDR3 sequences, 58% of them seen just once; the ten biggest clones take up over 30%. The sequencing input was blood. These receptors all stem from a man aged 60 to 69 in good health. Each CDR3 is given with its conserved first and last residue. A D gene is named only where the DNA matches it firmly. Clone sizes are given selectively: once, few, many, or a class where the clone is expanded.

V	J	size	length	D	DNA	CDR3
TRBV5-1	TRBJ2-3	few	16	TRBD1	TGCGCCAGCAGCCCAATCCGGGACAGGGCTACAGATACGCAGTATTTT	CASSPIRDRATDTQYF
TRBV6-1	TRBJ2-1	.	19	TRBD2	TGTGCCAGCAGGCACGCCATAGCGGGGGGGCTCGATACCTACAATGAGCAGTTCTTC	CASRHAIAGGLDTYNEQFF
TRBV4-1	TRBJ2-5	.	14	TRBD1	TGCGCCAGCAGCCAAGTGGATACAGGGGGCGATCAGTACTTC	CASSQVDTGGDQYF
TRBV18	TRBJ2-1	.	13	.	TGTGCCAGCTCACCTTCATCTGGGGATGAGCAGTTCTTC	CASSPSSGDEQFF
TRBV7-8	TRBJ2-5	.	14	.	TGTGCCAGCAGCTTAGCGGGACTCGAAGAGACCCAGTACTTC	CASSLAGLEETQYF
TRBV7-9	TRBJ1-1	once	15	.	TGTGCCAGCAACTCCTGGCGGGGGGTGAACACTGAAGCTTTCTTT	CASNSWRGVNTEAFF
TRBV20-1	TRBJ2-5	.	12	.	TGCTCCGGGGGTCCTACCTCAGAGACCCAGTACTTC	CSGGPTSETQYF
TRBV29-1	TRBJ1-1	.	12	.	TGCAGCGGGGGTTGGGCGAACACTGAAGCTTTCTTT	CSGGWANTEAFF
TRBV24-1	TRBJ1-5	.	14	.	TGTGCCACCAGGGGACCCTATAGCAATCAGCCCCAGCATTTT	CATRGPYSNQPQHF
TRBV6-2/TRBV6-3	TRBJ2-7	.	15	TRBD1	TGTGCCAGCAGTTACGCAGGGGGCGTCTCCTACGAGCAGTACTTC	CASSYAGGVSYEQYF
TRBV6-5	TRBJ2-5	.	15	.	TGTGCCAGCAGTTCCGAGGGGCGGTTCCGAGAGACCCAGTACTTC	CASSSEGRFRETQYF
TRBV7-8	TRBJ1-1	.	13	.	TGTGCCAGCAGCTCCCGGCTGAACACTGGAGCTTTCTTT	CASSSRLNTGAFF
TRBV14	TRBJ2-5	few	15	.	TGTGCCAGCAGCCAAGAATTGAGGGGCCAAGAGACCCAGTACTTC	CASSQELRGQETQYF
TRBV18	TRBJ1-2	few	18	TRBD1	TGTGCCAGCTCACCATTGACGCCGGGACAGGGGGCCCACTATGGCTACACCTTC	CASSPLTPGQGAHYGYTF
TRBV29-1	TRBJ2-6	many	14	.	TGCAGCGTTGGGCAGAGCTCTGGGGCCAACGTCCTGACTTTC	CSVGQSSGANVLTF
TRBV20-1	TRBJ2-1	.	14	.	TGCAGTGCTCTCCTAGTGGGGGCCTACAATGAGCAGTTCTTC	CSALLVGAYNEQFF